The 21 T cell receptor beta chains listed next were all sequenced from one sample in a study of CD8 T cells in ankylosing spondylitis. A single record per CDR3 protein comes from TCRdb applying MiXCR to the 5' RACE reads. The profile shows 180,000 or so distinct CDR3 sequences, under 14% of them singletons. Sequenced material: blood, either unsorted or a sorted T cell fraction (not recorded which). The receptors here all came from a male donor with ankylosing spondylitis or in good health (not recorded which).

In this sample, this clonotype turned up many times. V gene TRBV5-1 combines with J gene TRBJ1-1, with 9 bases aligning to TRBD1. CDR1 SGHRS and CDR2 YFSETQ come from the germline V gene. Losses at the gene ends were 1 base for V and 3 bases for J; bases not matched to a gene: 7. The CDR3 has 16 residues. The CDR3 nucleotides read TGCGCCAGCAGCTTGACCTACAGGGGGCCGTACACTGAAGCTTTCTTT. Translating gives CASSLTYRGPYTEAFF.

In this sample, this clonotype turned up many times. The CDR3: CASSPEGQGSDEQYF. CDR3 nucleotides: TGTGCCAGCAGTCCGGAGGGACAGGGGTCGGACGAGCAGTACTTC. The gene calls are TRBV6-6 and TRBJ2-7, with 10 bases fitting TRBD1. The CDR3 runs to 15 residues. V trimming: 5 bases; J trimming: 5 bases; junction bases outside the gene matches: 9. The germline gives CDR1 MNHNY, CDR2 SVGAGI (reference sequence).

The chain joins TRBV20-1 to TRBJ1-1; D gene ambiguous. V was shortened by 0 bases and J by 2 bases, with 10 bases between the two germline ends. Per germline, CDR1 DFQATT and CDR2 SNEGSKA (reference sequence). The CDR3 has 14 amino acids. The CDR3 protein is CSARDWRANTEAFF. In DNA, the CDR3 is TGCAGTGCTAGAGATTGGCGGGCTAACACTGAAGCTTTCTTT.

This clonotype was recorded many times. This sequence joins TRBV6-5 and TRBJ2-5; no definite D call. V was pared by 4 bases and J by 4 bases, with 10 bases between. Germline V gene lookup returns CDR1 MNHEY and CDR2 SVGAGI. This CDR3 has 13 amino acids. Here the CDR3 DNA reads TGTGCCAGCAGTTCACTGGGAATAGAGACCCAGTACTTC. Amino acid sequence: CASSSLGIETQYF.

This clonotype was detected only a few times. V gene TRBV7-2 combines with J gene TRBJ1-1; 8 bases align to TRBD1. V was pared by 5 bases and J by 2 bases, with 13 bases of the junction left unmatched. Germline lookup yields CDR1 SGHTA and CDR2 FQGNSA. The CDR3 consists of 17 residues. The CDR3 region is CASSHPQGATSNTEAFF. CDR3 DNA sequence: TGTGCCAGCAGCCACCCCCAGGGGGCAACTTCCAACACTGAAGCTTTCTTT. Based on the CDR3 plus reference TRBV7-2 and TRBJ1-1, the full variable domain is GAGVSQSPSNKVTEKGKDVELRCDPISGHTALYWYRQSLGQGLEFLIYFQGNSAPDKSGLPSDRFSAERTGGSVSTLTIQRTQQEDSAVYLCASSHPQGATSNTEAFFGQGTRLTVV.

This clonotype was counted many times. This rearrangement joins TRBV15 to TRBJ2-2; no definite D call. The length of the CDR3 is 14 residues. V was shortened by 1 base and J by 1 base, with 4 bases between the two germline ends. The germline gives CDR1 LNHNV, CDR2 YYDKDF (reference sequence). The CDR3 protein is CATSRGENTGELFF. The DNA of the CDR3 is TGTGCCACCAGCAGAGGCGAGAACACCGGGGAGCTGTTTTTT.

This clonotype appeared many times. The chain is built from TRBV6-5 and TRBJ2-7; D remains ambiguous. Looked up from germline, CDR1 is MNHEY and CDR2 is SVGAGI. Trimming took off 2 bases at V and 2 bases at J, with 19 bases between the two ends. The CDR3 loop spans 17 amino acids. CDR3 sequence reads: CASSYDSTSWKPYEQYF. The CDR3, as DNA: TGTGCCAGCAGTTACGATTCCACATCTTGGAAACCCTACGAGCAGTACTTC.

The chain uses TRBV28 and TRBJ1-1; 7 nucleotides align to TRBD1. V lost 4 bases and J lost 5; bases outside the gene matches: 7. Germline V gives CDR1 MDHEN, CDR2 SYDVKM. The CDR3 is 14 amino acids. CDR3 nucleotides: TGTGCCAGCAGTTCAGACAGGGAGGGGACTGAAGCTTTCTTT. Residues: CASSSDREGTEAFF.

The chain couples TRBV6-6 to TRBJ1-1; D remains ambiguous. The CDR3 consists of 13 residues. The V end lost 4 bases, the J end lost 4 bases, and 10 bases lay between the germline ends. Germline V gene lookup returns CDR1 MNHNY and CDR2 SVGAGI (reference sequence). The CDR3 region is CASSFGLSTEAFF. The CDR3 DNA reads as TGTGCCAGCAGTTTTGGGTTGAGCACTGAAGCTTTCTTT.

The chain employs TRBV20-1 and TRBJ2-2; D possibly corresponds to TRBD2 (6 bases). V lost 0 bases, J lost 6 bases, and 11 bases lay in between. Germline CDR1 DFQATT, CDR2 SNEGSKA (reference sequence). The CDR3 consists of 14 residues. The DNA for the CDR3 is TGCAGTGCTAGAGACGGGAGTCACCCCGGGGAGCTGTTTTTT. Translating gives CSARDGSHPGELFF.

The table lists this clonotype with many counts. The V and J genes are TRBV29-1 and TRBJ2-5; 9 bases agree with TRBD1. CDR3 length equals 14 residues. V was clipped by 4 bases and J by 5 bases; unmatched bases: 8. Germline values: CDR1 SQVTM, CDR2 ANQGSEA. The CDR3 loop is CSVAQQGARETQYF. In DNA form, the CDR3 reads TGCAGCGTTGCTCAACAGGGGGCGAGGGAGACCCAGTACTTC.

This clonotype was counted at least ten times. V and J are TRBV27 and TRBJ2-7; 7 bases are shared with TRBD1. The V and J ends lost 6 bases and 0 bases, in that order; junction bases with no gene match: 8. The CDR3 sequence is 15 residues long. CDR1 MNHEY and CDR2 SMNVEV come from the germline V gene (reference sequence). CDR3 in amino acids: CASRVDRANSYEQYF. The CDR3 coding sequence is TGTGCCAGCAGGGTCGACAGGGCAAACTCCTACGAGCAGTACTTC.

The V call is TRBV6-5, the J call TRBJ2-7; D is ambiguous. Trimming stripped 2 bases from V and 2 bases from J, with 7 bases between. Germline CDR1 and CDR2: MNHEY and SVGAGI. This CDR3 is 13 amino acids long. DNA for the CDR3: TGTGCCAGCAGTTACGCAGGACCCTACGAGCAGTACTTC. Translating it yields CASSYAGPYEQYF.

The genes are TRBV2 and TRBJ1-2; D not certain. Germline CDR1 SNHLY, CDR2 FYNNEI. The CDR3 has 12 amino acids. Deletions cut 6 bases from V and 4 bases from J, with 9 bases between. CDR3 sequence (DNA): TGTGCCAGCAGGGTAGTCGGCTATGGCTACACCTTC. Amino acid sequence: CASRVVGYGYTF.

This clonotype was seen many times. The CDR3 nucleotides read TGTGCCAGCAGTTTGTCAGGGTGGAGCAATCAGCCCCAGCATTTT. Its protein is CASSLSGWSNQPQHF. V is TRBV12-3 or TRBV12-4 and J is TRBJ1-5; tentative D call: TRBD1 (5 bases). This CDR3 spans 15 amino acids. Deletions cut 3 bases from V and 1 base from J, with 10 bases between.

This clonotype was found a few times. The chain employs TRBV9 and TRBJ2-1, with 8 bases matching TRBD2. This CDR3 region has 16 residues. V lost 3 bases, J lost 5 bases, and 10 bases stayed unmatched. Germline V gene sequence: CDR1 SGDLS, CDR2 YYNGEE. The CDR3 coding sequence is TGTGCCAGCAGCGAGTACGGGAGGGCCGAGGACAATGAGCAGTTCTTC. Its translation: CASSEYGRAEDNEQFF.

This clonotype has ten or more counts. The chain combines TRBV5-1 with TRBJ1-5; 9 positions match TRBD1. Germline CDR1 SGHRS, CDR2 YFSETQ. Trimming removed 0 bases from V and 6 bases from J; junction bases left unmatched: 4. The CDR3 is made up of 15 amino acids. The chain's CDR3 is CASSLGDRERQPQHF. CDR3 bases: TGCGCCAGCAGCTTGGGGGACAGGGAACGTCAGCCCCAGCATTTT. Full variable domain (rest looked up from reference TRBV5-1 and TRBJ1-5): KAGVTQTPRYLIKTRGQQVTLSCSPISGHRSVSWYQQTPGQGLQFLFEYFSETQRNKGNFPGRFSGRQFSNSRSEMNVSTLELGDSALYLCASSLGDRERQPQHFGDGTRLSIL.

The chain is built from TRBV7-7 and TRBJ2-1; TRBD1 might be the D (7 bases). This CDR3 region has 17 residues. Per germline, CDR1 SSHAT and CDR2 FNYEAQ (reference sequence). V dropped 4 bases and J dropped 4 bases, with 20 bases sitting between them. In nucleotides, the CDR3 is TGTGCCAGCAGCTCCTTCCCGGAGGGGGCAATATACAATGAGCAGTTCTTC. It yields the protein CASSSFPEGAIYNEQFF.

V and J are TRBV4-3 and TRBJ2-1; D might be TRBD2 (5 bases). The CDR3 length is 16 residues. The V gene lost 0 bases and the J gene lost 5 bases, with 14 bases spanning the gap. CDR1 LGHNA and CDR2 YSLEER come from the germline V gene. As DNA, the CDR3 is TGCGCCAGCAGCCAAGAGTGGGGTGGAGGAAACAATGAGCAGTTCTTC. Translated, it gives CASSQEWGGGNNEQFF.

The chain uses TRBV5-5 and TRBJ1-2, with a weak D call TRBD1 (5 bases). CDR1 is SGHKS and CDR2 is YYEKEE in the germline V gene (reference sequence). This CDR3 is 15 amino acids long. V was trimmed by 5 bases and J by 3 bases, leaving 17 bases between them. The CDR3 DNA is TGTGCCAGCAGTCCCGACGGGGACGGCTACTATGGCTACACCTTC. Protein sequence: CASSPDGDGYYGYTF.

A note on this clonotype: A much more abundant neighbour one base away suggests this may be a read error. The CDR3 region is CAIRDRGDDYTF. The CDR3 coding sequence is TGTGCCATCAGAGACAGGGGAGATGACTACACCTTC. The chain has TRBV10-3 and TRBJ1-2; 8 bases are a match to TRBD1. Germline-derived CDR1 and CDR2 are ENHRY and SYGVKD. The V segment lost 6 bases and the J segment 10 bases; nucleotides outside the gene matches: 7. There are 12 residues in the CDR3.